The T cell receptor beta chain described here comes from a study of CXCR3-negative and CXCR3-positive naive CD8 T cells. In the case of this clonotype: Its cognate antigen is unknown.

Libraries were UMI-labeled 5' RACE TRB cDNA. TCRdb re-called the 5' RACE reads and gives one entry per CDR3 protein, without DNA. This table holds some 130,000 distinct CDR3 sequences. By phenotype, naive CD8+ T cells were CD45RO-CCR7+CD27+CD95-. Notes on the study in general: High diversity, comparable across both naive subsets, contrasted with much lower diversity in memory CD8+ cells.

This CDR3 contains 13 residues. Germline values: CDR1 MDHEN, CDR2 SYDVKM. Sequenced sample: naive CXCR3- CD8+ T cells from blood. Subset of the sample: CD45RO-CCR7+CD27+CD95- naive CD8+ T cells lacking CXCR3 (TNR3-). The clonotype was recovered from a human donor in good health. Some clones in this sample may be carry-over from other donors' samples. This chain uses TRBV28 with TRBJ1-1; TCRdb names TRBD1, which stays unverified in the absence of DNA. CDR3 sequence: CAGSLGRNTEAFF.